Below, 13 T cell receptor beta chains from the same sample are listed, as sequenced in a study of CD8 T cells in Susac syndrome. RNA amounts of roughly 0.5 to 1 ug underwent reverse transcription with random hexamers. TCRdb called the immunoSEQ multiplex PCR reads again in MiXCR, with one record for every CDR3 protein. Altogether 150,000 to 200,000 distinct CDR3 sequences are present, over 85% being singletons, with the ten largest covering around 0.1%. The sample consisted of CD4+ T cells from PBMCs. The receptors derive from a human donor in good health.

The rearrangement joins TRBV6-2 or TRBV6-3 to TRBJ1-4, with a weak D call TRBD1 (5 bases). Germline CDR1 is MNHEY and CDR2 is SVGEGT. CDR3 size: 14 residues. Trimming left V 3 bases short and J 4 bases short, with 9 bases between. CDR3 sequence reads: CASSYRDGNEKLFF. CDR3 nucleotides: TGTGCCAGCAGTTATCGGGACGGTAATGAAAAACTGTTTTTT.

J is TRBJ1-4 and V is TRBV15; D may be TRBD1 (6 bases). CDR3 length: 15 residues. V gave up 5 bases and J gave up 7 bases, with 17 bases separating them. CDR1 LNHNV and CDR2 YYDKDF come from the germline V gene (reference sequence). This chain's CDR3 is CATSAWGGLGEKLFF. CDR3 DNA: TGTGCCACCAGCGCATGGGGGGGGCTCGGTGAAAAACTGTTTTTT.

This rearrangement joins TRBV19 to TRBJ1-1, with 8 bases that match TRBD1. The CDR3 covers 14 residues. CDR1 is LNHDA and CDR2 is SQIVND in the germline V gene (reference sequence). Trimming cost V 5 bases and J 3 bases; bases outside gene matches: 5. The CDR3 protein is CASSQGAPDTEAFF. CDR3 in DNA: TGTGCCAGTAGTCAGGGGGCGCCGGACACTGAAGCTTTCTTT.

The CDR3 reads CASSPMGVTYNEQFF. DNA of the CDR3: TGTGCCAGCAGCCCAATGGGGGTTACCTACAATGAGCAGTTCTTC. This chain uses TRBV5-6 with TRBJ2-1; D possibly matches TRBD1 or TRBD2 (5 bases each). Deletions cut 4 bases from V and 2 bases from J, with 13 bases between. The germline gives CDR1 SGHDT, CDR2 YYEEEE. CDR3 length equals 15 residues.

This clonotype was seen only once. The chain uses TRBV12-3 or TRBV12-4 and TRBJ2-2; D possibly corresponds to TRBD1 (6 bases). V was trimmed by 6 bases and J by 6 bases, leaving 14 bases between them. There are 14 residues in the CDR3. The CDR3 reads CASSPEGTPGELFF. The CDR3 DNA follows: TGTGCCAGCAGCCCAGAGGGGACACCCGGGGAGCTGTTTTTT.

In nucleotides, the CDR3 is TGTGCCAGCAGTTTATTCAGGGGCAACCTTAACTATGGCTACACCTTC. Amino acids: CASSLFRGNLNYGYTF. The chain combines TRBV28 with TRBJ1-2; a weak D match, TRBD1 (6 bases). The CDR3 is 16 amino acids. The V gene lost 1 base and the J gene lost 1 base, with 13 bases spanning the gap. Germline V gives CDR1 MDHEN, CDR2 SYDVKM.

The rearrangement uses TRBV19 and TRBJ2-3; a possible D gene is TRBD2 (5 bases). This CDR3 has 13 residues. Germline assignment: CDR1 LNHDA and CDR2 SQIVND (reference sequence). V was shortened by 5 bases and J by 8 bases, with 14 bases between the two germline ends. The CDR3 sequence: CASSVSGPVTQYF. The CDR3 DNA sequence: TGTGCCAGTAGTGTGAGCGGCCCCGTTACGCAGTATTTT.

This sequence joins TRBV9 and TRBJ2-6; 8 bases fit TRBD1. CDR3 size: 17 residues. Germline V gene sequence: CDR1 SGDLS, CDR2 YYNGEE. V dropped 4 bases and J dropped 0; count of bases not matched to a gene: 6. The CDR3 bases are TGTGCCAGCAGCCCTCAGACAGGGGTCTCTGGGGCCAACGTCCTGACTTTC. It encodes CASSPQTGVSGANVLTF. Complete variable domain (other parts from reference TRBV9 and TRBJ2-6): DSGVTQTPKHLITATGQRVTLRCSPRSGDLSVYWYQQSLDQGLQFLIQYYNGEERAKGNILERFSAQQFPDLHSELNLSSLELGDSALYFCASSPQTGVSGANVLTFGAGSRLTVL.

The chain couples TRBV20-1 to TRBJ2-7; 8 bases are a match to TRBD2. J was trimmed by 2 bases and V by 3 bases; bases with no gene match: 9. The CDR3 contains 15 residues. Germline CDR1 DFQATT, CDR2 SNEGSKA (reference sequence). CDR3 nucleotides: TGCAGTGCTAGTGCCGGGGGGGAGGTGACCTACGAGCAGTACTTC. It codes for CSASAGGEVTYEQYF.

This chain joins TRBV5-6 and TRBJ1-2, with no clear D. Looked up from germline, CDR1 is SGHDT and CDR2 is YYEEEE. The CDR3 runs to 13 residues. V lost 4 bases to trimming and J lost 8 bases, with 15 bases between them. The CDR3 bases are TGTGCCAGCAGCGCCGGACTTTACGGCGGCTACACCTTC. Translating gives CASSAGLYGGYTF.

V and J are TRBV15 and TRBJ2-1; unclear D gene. CDR1 and CDR2 from the germline V gene are LNHNV and YYDKDF (reference sequence). The CDR3 extends over 15 amino acids. Between the trimmed V and J ends, which lost 5 bases and 5 bases, there was a span of 16 bases. The CDR3 loop is CATSRPELPHNEQFF. The CDR3 DNA is TGTGCCACCAGCCGACCAGAGTTACCACACAATGAGCAGTTCTTC.

The rearrangement links TRBV6-1 to TRBJ1-3; D is possibly TRBD1 (5 bases). Germline CDR1 and CDR2: MNHNS and SASEGT. The V end was cut by 1 base, the J end by 4 bases, with 14 bases between. CDR3 size: 16 residues. CDR3 loop: CASSEGRGRGGNTIYF. The CDR3 region has the DNA TGTGCCAGCAGTGAAGGGAGGGGACGAGGCGGAAACACCATATATTTT.

This clonotype has a single count. V and J are TRBV2 and TRBJ2-3, with 9 bases lining up with TRBD1. Per the germline V gene, CDR1 is SNHLY and CDR2 is FYNNEI. The CDR3 is 16 amino acids. The J segment lost 4 bases and the V segment lost 6 bases, leaving 11 bases of the junction unmatched. CDR3 in amino acids: CASRTRTGVRADTQYF. The CDR3 bases are TGTGCCAGCAGAACACGGACAGGGGTTAGGGCAGATACGCAGTATTTT.